This TCR beta chain was found in a study of healthy donors' naive CD4 and CD8 T cells. About the study: Three donor age groups were sampled: 20-25, 40-50 and 60-70 years; half female. All functional IMGT TCR alpha variants were covered by new primers. Overall study results and limits: Alpha and beta chains were sequenced in bulk without pairing. Reportedly, most V and J gene segments showed naive CD4+ versus CD8+ bias.

The V end was cut by 9 bases, the J end by 2 bases, with 18 bases between. The CDR3 length is 14 residues. Germline assignment: CDR1 SGHRS and CDR2 YFSETQ. Worth noting for this clonotype: Its target is unknown.

Starting from around 500 ng of total RNA, TCR libraries were made with linear amplification. Each CDR3 protein is one row after TCRdb ran MiXCR on the reads. This sample has 150,000 to 200,000 distinct CDR3 sequences, with around 74% found just once. The specimen was naive CD4+ and CD8+ T cells sorted from blood, pooled from several donors. J is TRBJ2-7 and V is TRBV5-1; D possibly corresponds to TRBD1 (6 bases). The receptor was derived from a pool of human donors in good health; the sample pools cells from several healthy donors. This CDR3 reads CATKPDSYAYEQYF. CDR3 DNA: TGCGCCACCAAGCCGGACAGCTATGCCTACGAGCAGTACTTC.